Described below is a single TCR beta chain sequence and its context. Its antigen is not identified. V shed 2 bases and J 6 bases; nucleotides not matched to a gene: 4. The germline V gene has CDR1 KGHSH and CDR2 LQKENI. This CDR3 has 14 residues. Healthy Caucasians from Russia aged about 6 to 100 served as donors. Peripheral blood was drawn, roughly 10 milliliters per donor. With a J-beta primer mix and a sample-barcoded 5' primer, a second PCR ran about 7 to 11 cycles. TCRdb itself ran the 5' RACE reads through MiXCR, one entry per CDR3 protein. The sample has 550,000 to 700,000 distinct CDR3 sequences, 27% seen once. This sample stems from a study of blood T cells in healthy people across ages. Notes on the study in general: Age advanced and TCR beta diversity per million T cells fell, roughly linearly.

This clonotype originated in a woman in her sixties or seventies in good health. The specimen was blood. The rearrangement uses TRBV18 and TRBJ2-5; 9 bases align to TRBD1. The CDR3 DNA reads as TGTGCCAGCTCACCAGACAGGGGGTCGAAGACCCAGTACTTC. Its translation: CASSPDRGSKTQYF.